Below are 14 T cell receptor beta chains sequenced from a single sample in a study of cytomegalovirus exposure and HLA in healthy donors. PCR amplification relied on 60 Vbeta primers (plus 13 Jbeta primers). Profiling relied on immunoSEQ multiplex PCR, and the TCRdb table lists in-frame clones only, not all of them. Of about 64,000 clones in the sample, around 86% are singletons; the top ten hold approximately 12%. Sequencing was performed on PBMCs. These receptor sequences come from a female donor in good health and CMV-seronegative.

The rearrangement joins TRBV5-1 to TRBJ1-1; 8 nucleotides match TRBD1. The germline CDR1 and CDR2 sequences are SGHRS and YFSETQ. This CDR3 spans 14 amino acids. Losses at the gene ends were 4 bases for V and 1 base for J; bases not matched to a gene: 3. CDR3 in DNA: TGCGCCAGCAGCACCACAGGGGGGAACACTGAAGCTTTCTTT. Translating gives CASSTTGGNTEAFF.

V usage is TRBV9 and J usage is TRBJ1-5; D is unclear. The CDR3 is 13 amino acids. The germline V gene encodes CDR1 SGDLS and CDR2 YYNGEE. Trimming removed 7 bases from V and 1 base from J, with 9 bases in between. CDR3 in DNA: TGTGCCAGCTCGTCGGGGAGCAATCAGCCCCAGCATTTT. It codes for CASSSGSNQPQHF.

The chain combines TRBV7-3 with TRBJ1-2, with TRBD1 as a possible D gene (5 bases). The CDR3 is 14 amino acids. V was shortened by 3 bases and J by 4 bases, with 12 bases between the two germline ends. Per the germline V gene, CDR1 is SGHTA and CDR2 is FQGTGA. CDR3 sequence: CASSLGQGTYGYTF. For the CDR3, the DNA is TGTGCCAGCAGCTTGGGGCAGGGCACCTATGGCTACACCTTC.

As for this clone: At the DNA level, this CDR3 is encoded by other sequences in the same sample as well. The chain couples TRBV6-5 to TRBJ2-7; 8 nucleotides agree with TRBD2. Germline-derived CDR1 and CDR2 are MNHEY and SVGAGI. Trimming took 3 bases from V and 0 from J; bases not matched to a gene: 4. CDR3 size: 15 residues. The DNA for the CDR3 is TGTGCCAGCAGTTATAGTACTAGCGGCTCCTACGAGCAGTACTTC. Protein: CASSYSTSGSYEQYF.

The V gene is TRBV9, the J gene TRBJ2-1, with D maybe TRBD2 (7 bases). Germline CDR1 and CDR2: SGDLS and YYNGEE. The CDR3 totals 15 residues. V was clipped by 2 bases and J by 7 bases, with 16 bases between them. CDR3 protein: CASSVSGGSGNEQFF. The CDR3 nucleotides are TGTGCCAGCAGCGTTTCGGGGGGCTCGGGAAATGAGCAGTTCTTC.

This chain uses TRBV7-8 with TRBJ2-5; 9 bases are a match to TRBD2. Germline V lookup: CDR1 SGHVS, CDR2 FQNEAQ. V shed 5 bases, J shed 4 bases, and the junction held 5 bases outside the gene matches. CDR3 length equals 14 residues. This CDR3 is CASSPGLARETQYF. The DNA for the CDR3 is TGTGCCAGCAGCCCTGGACTAGCGAGAGAGACCCAGTACTTC. Using reference TRBV7-8 and TRBJ2-5 for the parts outside the CDR3, the full variable domain is GAGVSQSPRYKVAKRGQDVALRCDPISGHVSLFWYQQALGQGPEFLTYFQNEAQLDKSGLPSDRFFAERPEGSVSTLKIQRTQQEDSAVYLCASSPGLARETQYFGPGTRLLVL.

The gene calls are TRBV30 and TRBJ2-7, with TRBD2 as a possible D gene (5 bases). Per germline, CDR1 GTSNPN and CDR2 SVGIG (reference sequence). V was cut by 5 bases and J by 3 bases, with 17 bases left in between. The CDR3 extends over 14 amino acids. The CDR3 protein is CAWVSRAEIYEQYF. CDR3 nucleotide sequence: TGTGCCTGGGTATCACGAGCGGAGATCTACGAGCAGTACTTC.

The chain links TRBV6-5 to TRBJ1-4; 9 bases are shared with TRBD1. Germline V CDR1 and CDR2: MNHEY, SVGAGI. This CDR3 has 15 amino acids. V lost 4 bases, J lost 8 bases, and 8 bases stayed unmatched. The CDR3 coding sequence is TGTGCCAGCAGTTCCTACAGGGGGCCGAAGGAAAAACTGTTTTTT. Protein: CASSSYRGPKEKLFF.

This clone has only one observation. This sequence joins TRBV6-5 and TRBJ1-2, with TRBD1 as a possible D gene (6 bases). Germline V gene sequence: CDR1 MNHEY, CDR2 SVGAGI. The V end lost 4 bases, the J end lost 2 bases, and 11 bases lay between the germline ends. The CDR3 consists of 14 residues. The CDR3 DNA follows: TGTGCCAGCAGTTTTCGAACAGGGAACTATGGCTACACCTTC. This translates into CASSFRTGNYGYTF.

The chain couples TRBV11-2 to TRBJ2-5; the D is unclear. Germline loops: CDR1 SGHAT, CDR2 FQNNGV. V dropped 1 base and J dropped 8 bases, with 17 bases sitting between them. CDR3 length equals 15 residues. CDR3 nucleotides: TGTGCCAGCAGCTTAGTCCCCCTAGTAGGTGACACCCAGTACTTC. Residues: CASSLVPLVGDTQYF. The whole variable domain, remainder taken from reference TRBV11-2 and TRBJ2-5, is EAGVAQSPRYKIIEKRQSVAFWCNPISGHATLYWYQQILGQGPKLLIQFQNNGVVDDSQLPKDRFSAERLKGVDSTLKIQPAKLEDSAVYLCASSLVPLVGDTQYFGPGTRLLVL.

The table lists this clone with a count of one. The chain recombines TRBV7-2 with TRBJ2-1, with 10 bases fitting TRBD2. The CDR3 extends over 16 amino acids. The trim removed 5 bases at V and 9 bases at J, leaving 13 bases unmatched. CDR1 is SGHTA and CDR2 is FQGNSA in the germline V gene. CDR3 bases: TGTGCCAGCAGCATTACCGGGACTAGCGCAGAGGGTGAGCAGTTCTTC. It encodes CASSITGTSAEGEQFF.

Note on this clone: In the same sample, other DNA sequences code for this CDR3. The chain is built from TRBV30 and TRBJ2-5; no reliable D call. With 3 bases removed from V and 4 bases from J, the gap between germline ends came to 15 bases. CDR1 is GTSNPN, CDR2 SVGIG, per germline (reference sequence). CDR3 length: 14 residues. The CDR3 nucleotides read TGTGCCTGGAGAGGTCCCAATAGCCTAGAGACCCAGTACTTC. It codes for CAWRGPNSLETQYF.

The chain recombines TRBV27 with TRBJ2-1; 7 bases match TRBD1. Trimming took 5 bases from V and 7 from J; bases not matched to a gene: 14. Per the germline V gene, CDR1 is MNHEY and CDR2 is SMNVEV (reference sequence). The CDR3 runs to 16 residues. CDR3 coding DNA: TGTGCCAGCAGTCCATATCCGACAGGGCAAGCGAATGAGCAGTTCTTC. It translates to CASSPYPTGQANEQFF.

V is TRBV6-5 and J is TRBJ1-2; no reliable D call. Germline V gene lookup returns CDR1 MNHEY and CDR2 SVGAGI. V gave up 5 bases and J gave up 8 bases, with 15 bases separating them. This CDR3 has 13 amino acids. The CDR3 DNA follows: TGTGCCAGCAGTGCCGATGGCTTATTCGGCTACACCTTC. Its translation is CASSADGLFGYTF.